This T cell receptor (beta chain) came from a study of circulating and synovial CD4+ cells in juvenile arthritis. Clones were sequenced by immunoSEQ multiplex PCR, and TCRdb holds only the in-frame ones, with some missing. This table has over a thousand clones, roughly 90% appearing once. CDR1 is PRHDT, CDR2 FYEKMQ, per germline (reference sequence). Trimming took off 1 base at V and 5 bases at J, with 14 bases between the two ends. The CDR3 is 15 residues long. The chain links TRBV13 to TRBJ2-5; possibly TRBD2 for D (7 bases). The clonotype was recovered from a human donor with juvenile idiopathic arthritis. Input material: HLA-DR+ CD4+ T cells from blood. Subset reported: circulating pathogenic-like lymphocytes, sorted as HLA-DR+CD14-CD3+CD4+CD25low/- blood T cells. The CDR3 nucleotides read TGTGCCAGCAGCTTAGCGTTCGCGGGGGCCGAGACCCAGTACTTC. It translates to CASSLAFAGAETQYF.